Shown below are 20 T cell receptor beta chains from a single sample sequenced in a study of control samples from healthy donors and cancer patients. The table came from immunoSEQ multiplex PCR; TCRdb's copy has only in-frame clones and leaves some out. Counted here are 130,000 or so clones, about 88% occurring once; the ten biggest clones make up roughly 3.2%. Sequencing input: blood. The source of these receptors is a man between 45 and 60 years old in good health.

The CDR3 region is CASLLGREFDEQYF. The CDR3 DNA follows: TGTGCCAGCTTATTGGGGCGGGAGTTTGACGAGCAGTACTTC. The chain has TRBV6-5 and TRBJ2-7; 7 bases agree with TRBD2. Germline assignment: CDR1 MNHEY and CDR2 SVGAGI. Germline trimming cut 8 bases from V and 5 bases from J; bases unmatched to any gene: 12. This CDR3 has 14 residues.

The V call is TRBV4-2, the J call TRBJ2-1, with D uncertain. The CDR3 consists of 14 residues. Per germline, CDR1 LGHNA and CDR2 YNFKEQ. V was shortened by 0 bases and J by 4 bases, with 7 bases between the two germline ends. CDR3 DNA: TGTGCCAGCAGCCAAGAAGGCCGTTACAATGAGCAGTTCTTC. This sequence encodes CASSQEGRYNEQFF.

The chain joins TRBV7-9 to TRBJ1-4; 7 positions match TRBD1. V gave up 6 bases and J gave up 8 bases; unmatched junction bases: 9. Per the germline V gene, CDR1 is SEHNR and CDR2 is FQNEAQ (reference sequence). This CDR3 has 14 residues. CDR3 sequence reads: CASRNRGRAEKLFF. The CDR3 bases are TGTGCCAGCAGGAACAGGGGACGGGCGGAAAAACTGTTTTTT. Supplemented by reference TRBV7-9 and TRBJ1-4, the full variable domain reads DTGVSQNPRHKITKRGQNVTFRCDPISEHNRLYWYRQTLGQGPEFLTYFQNEAQLEKSRLLSDRFSAERPKGSFSTLEIQRTEQGDSAMYLCASRNRGRAEKLFFGSGTQLSVL.

The chain links TRBV2 to TRBJ2-4, with 8 bases lining up with TRBD1. Germline CDR1 and CDR2: SNHLY and FYNNEI. This CDR3 has 13 amino acids. After removal of 7 bases from V and 5 bases from J, the junction contained 4 bases not matched to a gene. The CDR3 loop reads CASTGTGENIQYF. In nucleotides, the CDR3 is TGTGCCAGCACTGGGACAGGAGAAAACATTCAGTACTTC.

The chain combines TRBV28 with TRBJ2-7; possibly TRBD2 for D (6 bases). The V end was cut by 5 bases, the J end by 3 bases, with 11 bases between. CDR1 and CDR2 from the germline V gene are MDHEN and SYDVKM. CDR3 length: 13 amino acids. The CDR3 reads CASSPGTYYEQYF. In DNA, the CDR3 is TGTGCCAGCAGTCCCGGGACTTACTACGAGCAGTACTTC.

This chain uses TRBV10-1 with TRBJ2-7, with D perhaps matching TRBD1 or TRBD2 (6 bases each). CDR3 length equals 12 residues. The germline V gene has CDR1 WNHNN and CDR2 SYGVQD (reference sequence). V lost 5 bases and J lost 6, with 11 bases in between. DNA for the CDR3: TGCGCCAGCAGTAGGGGGGCGGCCGAGCAGTACTTC. Protein: CASSRGAAEQYF.

V and J are TRBV6-1 and TRBJ1-2; 7 bases match TRBD1. Germline CDR1 and CDR2: MNHNS and SASEGT. J was trimmed by 5 bases and V by 2 bases; bases with no gene match: 8. CDR3 length equals 15 residues. The CDR3 coding sequence is TGTGCCAGCAGTGAATCTGGACAGGCTCCATATGGCTACACCTTC. Protein: CASSESGQAPYGYTF.

V and J are TRBV28 and TRBJ1-1; TRBD1 might be the D (5 bases). The germline CDR1 and CDR2 sequences are MDHEN and SYDVKM. The CDR3 totals 12 residues. The ends were cut back, 8 bases at V and 1 base at J, with 8 bases in the middle. The chain's CDR3 is CASETANTEAFF. In DNA form, the CDR3 reads TGTGCCAGCGAGACAGCGAACACTGAAGCTTTCTTT. Supplemented by reference TRBV28 and TRBJ1-1, the full variable domain reads DVKVTQSSRYLVKRTGEKVFLECVQDMDHENMFWYRQDPGLGLRLIYFSYDVKMKEKGDIPEGYSVSREKKERFSLILESASTNQTSMYLCASETANTEAFFGQGTRLTVV.

This chain joins TRBV5-6 and TRBJ1-3, with D tentatively TRBD1 (6 bases). The germline V and J ends were trimmed by 1 base and 0 bases, with 17 bases remaining between them. Germline V CDR1 and CDR2: SGHDT, YYEEEE. The CDR3 is 18 residues long. CDR3 coding DNA: TGTGCCAGCAGCTTGCCGGGACAAGGGGATAGCTCTGGAAACACCATATATTTT. Encoded protein: CASSLPGQGDSSGNTIYF.

This clone was recorded a few times. The same CDR3 is also encoded by other DNA sequences in this sample. The chain employs TRBV5-6 and TRBJ1-1; D gene ambiguous. V shed 0 bases and J shed 5 bases, with 8 bases lying between them. Looked up from germline, CDR1 is SGHDT and CDR2 is YYEEEE. The CDR3 extends over 13 amino acids. CDR3 sequence reads: CASSLGGGTEAFF. CDR3 sequence (DNA): TGTGCCAGCAGCTTGGGTGGAGGGACTGAAGCTTTCTTT. The entire variable domain, with the rest obtained from reference TRBV5-6 and TRBJ1-1, is as follows: DAGVTQSPTHLIKTRGQQVTLRCSPKSGHDTVSWYQQALGQGPQFIFQYYEEEERQRGNFPDRFSGHQFPNYSSELNVNALLLGDSALYLCASSLGGGTEAFFGQGTRLTVV.

The V and J genes are TRBV10-3 and TRBJ2-7, with 8 positions matching TRBD1. The CDR3 loop spans 14 amino acids. V was pared by 10 bases and J by 4 bases, with 12 bases of the junction left unmatched. In germline, CDR1 is ENHRY, CDR2 SYGVKD. CDR3 DNA sequence: TGTGCCAGCAGAACCGGGACAGGTTCTTACGAGCAGTACTTC. Protein sequence: CASRTGTGSYEQYF.

V is TRBV29-1 and J is TRBJ2-4; D is ambiguous. The CDR3 contains 11 residues. V dropped 8 bases and J dropped 3 bases, with 8 bases sitting between them. From germline, CDR1 is SQVTM and CDR2 ANQGSEA. The chain's CDR3 is CSLTVKNIQYF. CDR3 DNA: TGCAGCCTGACCGTCAAAAACATTCAGTACTTC. The full variable domain, rest sourced from reference TRBV29-1 and TRBJ2-4, is SAVISQKPSRDICQRGTSLTIQCQVDSQVTMMFWYRQQPGQSLTLIATANQGSEATYESGFVIDKFPISRPNLTFSTLTVSNMSPEDSSIYLCSLTVKNIQYFGAGTRLSVL.

This chain joins TRBV30 and TRBJ1-4, with D possibly matching TRBD1 (5 bases). Trimming shortened V by 0 bases and J by 7 bases, and 9 bases separated the two germline ends. The CDR3 is made up of 13 amino acids. CDR1 and CDR2 (germline): GTSNPN, SVGIG (reference sequence). The CDR3 sequence is CAWSVQDLEKLFF. The CDR3 bases are TGTGCCTGGAGTGTACAGGATCTTGAAAAACTGTTTTTT.

The V call is TRBV10-3, the J call TRBJ2-3; TRBD2 matches 12 bases. Trimming at V came to 2 bases and at J to 5 bases, leaving 8 bases not matched to a gene. This CDR3 has 17 amino acids. The germline V gene has CDR1 ENHRY and CDR2 SYGVKD. CDR3: CAISEKSSGGARDTQYF. The CDR3 nucleotides read TGTGCCATCAGTGAGAAGTCTAGCGGGGGGGCGCGAGATACGCAGTATTTT.

This chain joins TRBV25-1 and TRBJ1-2; 7 bases are shared with TRBD1. This CDR3 has 14 residues. V was clipped by 3 bases and J by 4 bases; unmatched bases: 5. Germline CDR1 is MGHDK and CDR2 is SYGVNS. CDR3 sequence: CASSDYPGGYGYTF. The CDR3 nucleotides are TGTGCCAGCAGTGACTACCCAGGGGGCTATGGCTACACCTTC.

The chain couples TRBV6-5 to TRBJ2-7; TRBD1 might be the D (6 bases). CDR1 and CDR2 from the germline V gene are MNHEY and SVGAGI. This CDR3 has 15 residues. Trimming removed 0 bases from V and 1 base from J, with 10 bases in between. CDR3 residues: CASSYSAGESYEQYF. The CDR3 DNA reads as TGTGCCAGCAGTTACTCGGCAGGGGAATCCTACGAGCAGTACTTC.

The J gene is TRBJ2-5, the V gene TRBV27; D is undetermined. Trimming shortened V by 3 bases and J by 5 bases, and 10 bases separated the two germline ends. From germline, CDR1 is MNHEY and CDR2 SMNVEV (reference sequence). The CDR3 contains 13 residues. CDR3 in DNA: TGTGCCAGCAGTTTCAGTCTCCTTGAGACCCAGTACTTC. This encodes CASSFSLLETQYF.

The rearrangement joins TRBV7-9 to TRBJ2-3, with TRBD2 matching over 10 bases. CDR3 size: 17 residues. The trim removed 0 bases at V and 0 bases at J, leaving 3 bases unmatched. The germline V gene encodes CDR1 SEHNR and CDR2 FQNEAQ (reference sequence). CDR3 coding DNA: TGTGCCAGCAGCTTAGCGAGAGCGGGGGGGAGCACAGATACGCAGTATTTT. Translating it yields CASSLARAGGSTDTQYF.

The chain employs TRBV11-3 and TRBJ2-1; 14 bases fit TRBD2. CDR1 is SGHNT and CDR2 is YENEEA in the germline V gene. The V gene end was trimmed by 5 bases and the J gene end by 4 bases; junction bases not matched to a gene: 4. The CDR3 has 16 residues. In DNA form, the CDR3 reads TGTGCCAGCAGCACGAGGACTAGCGGGGGGTACAATGAGCAGTTCTTC. This translates into CASSTRTSGGYNEQFF.

The chain couples TRBV4-1 to TRBJ2-1; the match to TRBD1 covers 7 bases. CDR3 length equals 14 residues. V gave up 4 bases and J gave up 6 bases; unmatched junction bases: 6. Germline V gene sequence: CDR1 MGHRA, CDR2 YSYEKL. As DNA, the CDR3 is TGCGCCAGCAGCCGGAAAGACAGGGTCAATGAGCAGTTCTTC. It is translated as CASSRKDRVNEQFF.